The T cell receptor beta chain described here comes from a study of T cell responses to AZD1222 COVID-19 vaccine. General study results and limits: Donors in the cohort were predominantly white British and more often female, and clonal diversity was possibly underestimated.

A remark on this clone: The antigen is unknown.

Method: immunoSEQ multiplex PCR; TCRdb's copy keeps in-frame clones and lacks some. The sample lists around 140,000 clones, more than 85% occurring once. CDR3 size: 14 residues. The germline V gene encodes CDR1 MGHDK and CDR2 SYGVNS. The V gene lost 3 bases and the J gene lost 4 bases, with 12 bases spanning the gap. Source: peripheral blood, taken on day 0 of AZD1222 vaccination. This chain connects TRBV25-1 to TRBJ1-2; D is uncertain. The clonotype was recovered from an adult in good health. The CDR3 loop is CASSDSWGPYGYTF. The CDR3 nucleotides are TGTGCCAGCAGTGATAGCTGGGGTCCCTATGGCTACACCTTC.